This TCR beta chain emerged from a study of cytomegalovirus exposure and HLA in healthy donors. At the level of the study: From donors who were HLA-typed, an early data release held approximately 80 million unique TCRs.

Notes on the study in general: Many donors shared some public TCRs, even though most TCR sequences were rare. Reported findings show TCR beta sequences accurately forecast HLA-A and HLA-B alleles in most subjects.

Of note for this clone: Its target is unknown.

Use of 60 Vbeta and 13 Jbeta primers characterized the PCR. Sequenced by immunoSEQ multiplex PCR; TCRdb stores in-frame clones only, minus some. This table holds some 78,000 clones, approximately 74% found once. CDR1 is MNHEY, CDR2 SMNVEV, per germline (reference sequence). Losses at the gene ends were 6 bases for V and 6 bases for J; bases not matched to a gene: 9. The CDR3 is 15 amino acids. V usage is TRBV27 and J usage is TRBJ2-1; 9 bases map to TRBD2. This sequence was found in a man aged 35-49 years in good health and CMV-seropositive. Sequencing was done on a sample of PBMCs. The CDR3 is CASRLGTSSSNEQFF. CDR3 coding DNA: TGTGCCAGCAGGCTCGGGACTAGCTCTTCCAATGAGCAGTTCTTC.